This T cell receptor beta chain stems from a study of T cells in Graves' hyperthyroidism and ophthalmopathy. Study summary: Peripheral blood was taken when the disease was first diagnosed, before any treatment began.

This clonotype was seen repeatedly, ten times or more. Its antigen is as yet unknown. Study-level results: It was a median about 6.5 months before onset that the model predicted ophthalmopathy. Clonotypes that were expanded in thyroid above 0.001 mostly appeared in blood too.

The CDR3 is 13 amino acids. V lost 3 bases to trimming and J lost 2 bases, with 7 bases between them. Germline-derived CDR1 and CDR2 are MDHEN and SYDVKM. Researchers amplified the TCR beta CDR3 regions from RNA transcripts. First-round RT-PCR with HTBI primers amplified the TCR CDR3 region. TCRdb itself ran the multiplex PCR reads through MiXCR, one entry per CDR3 protein. The sample holds roughly 740,000 distinct CDR3 sequences, 16% seen once. The chain couples TRBV28 to TRBJ2-5, with D possibly being TRBD2 (6 bases). Material: blood. The receptor was derived from a man between 18 and 35 years old with Graves' hyperthyroidism. The DNA of the CDR3 is TGTGCCAGCAGTTTTCGGGGGCAAGAGACCCAGTACTTC. It translates to CASSFRGQETQYF.